The entry below describes one T cell receptor (beta chain). Its antigen is not known. The data stem from a study of neurological immune-mediated disorders. Study-level points and caveats: None of the CDR3 amino acid sequences found in expanded clones was shared across subjects. This suggests that the TCR-beta repertoires were private in all groups.

5'RACE with 10-nucleotide random UMIs generated the cDNA. Every sequencing run returned over 190 million TCR-beta sequences, which were derived from 15-18 subjects. TCRdb reanalysed the 5' RACE reads using MiXCR and keeps one entry per CDR3 protein. The repertoire holds under 85,000 distinct CDR3 sequences, 13% to 15% seen once, with 6.8% in the top ten. With V trimmed by 6 bases and J by 2 bases, 1 base remained unmatched. Germline values: CDR1 KGHSH, CDR2 LQKENI. The CDR3 is 12 amino acids. Input material: PBMCs. The rearrangement links TRBV18 to TRBJ2-7; 7 bases align to TRBD1. The receptor was isolated from a woman aged 50 to 65 in good health. CDR3 nucleotide sequence: TGTGCCAGCTCCACAGGGGCCTACGAGCAGTACTTC. It translates to CASSTGAYEQYF.